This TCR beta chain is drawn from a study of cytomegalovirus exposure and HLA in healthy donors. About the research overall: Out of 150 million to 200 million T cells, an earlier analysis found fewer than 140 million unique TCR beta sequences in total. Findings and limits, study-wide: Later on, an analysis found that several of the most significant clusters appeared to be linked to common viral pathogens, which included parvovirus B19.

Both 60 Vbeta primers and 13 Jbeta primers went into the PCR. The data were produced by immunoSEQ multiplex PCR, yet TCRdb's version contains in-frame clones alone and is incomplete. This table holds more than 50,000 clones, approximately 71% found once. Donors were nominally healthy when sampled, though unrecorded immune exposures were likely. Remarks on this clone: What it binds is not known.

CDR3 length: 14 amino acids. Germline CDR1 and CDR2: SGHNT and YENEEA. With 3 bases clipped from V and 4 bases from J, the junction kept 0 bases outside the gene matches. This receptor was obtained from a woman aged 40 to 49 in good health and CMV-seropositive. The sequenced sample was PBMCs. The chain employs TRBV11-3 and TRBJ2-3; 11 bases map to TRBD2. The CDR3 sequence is CASSFSGGADTQYF. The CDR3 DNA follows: TGTGCCAGCAGCTTTAGCGGGGGGGCAGATACGCAGTATTTT.